Each of the 9 T cell receptor beta chains below was sequenced from the same sample in a study of cytomegalovirus exposure and HLA in healthy donors. Use of 60 Vbeta and 13 Jbeta primers characterized the PCR. The data were produced by immunoSEQ multiplex PCR, yet TCRdb's version contains in-frame clones alone and is incomplete. Found here are some 220,000 clones, roughly 78% of them singletons; the top ten hold about 0.45%. The sequencing sample was made of PBMCs. All receptors derive from a boy aged 10-17 years in good health and CMV-seronegative.

This clone was counted between two and nine times. The chain is built from TRBV18 and TRBJ2-5, with TRBD2 identical over 12 bases. V was pared by 3 bases and J by 2 bases, with 1 base of the junction left unmatched. Germline V CDR1 and CDR2: KGHSH, LQKENI. The CDR3 has 15 residues. Written as DNA, the CDR3 is TGTGCCAGCTCACCGACTAGCGGGAGTCAAGAGACCCAGTACTTC. Translation gives CASSPTSGSQETQYF.

The chain uses TRBV2 and TRBJ1-2; no firm D call. The CDR3 covers 13 residues. The germline V and J ends were trimmed by 5 bases and 4 bases, with 11 bases remaining between them. The germline gives CDR1 SNHLY, CDR2 FYNNEI. CDR3 in DNA: TGTGCCAGCAGTATTGTGAGAGGCTATGGCTACACCTTC. Translated, it gives CASSIVRGYGYTF.

This clone was recorded a few times. The J gene is TRBJ1-1, the V gene TRBV20-1; unclear D gene. The CDR3 loop spans 11 amino acids. V lost 4 bases to trimming and J lost 13 bases, with 16 bases between them. Germline CDR1 reads DFQATT; CDR2 reads SNEGSKA (reference sequence). The CDR3 is CSANGEPSHFF. DNA for the CDR3: TGCAGTGCTAACGGGGAACCGTCGCATTTCTTT.

This rearrangement joins TRBV7-9 to TRBJ1-1; 9 bases are shared with TRBD1. Trimming removed 5 bases from V and 1 base from J; junction bases left unmatched: 2. The CDR3 has 14 amino acids. Germline loops: CDR1 SEHNR, CDR2 FQNEAQ (reference sequence). CDR3 in amino acids: CASSGQGRNTEAFF. The CDR3 DNA reads as TGTGCCAGCAGCGGACAGGGGCGGAACACTGAAGCTTTCTTT.

J is TRBJ1-1 and V is TRBV9; 12 positions match TRBD1. CDR3 length: 16 amino acids. Per the germline V gene, CDR1 is SGDLS and CDR2 is YYNGEE. V lost 5 bases to trimming and J lost 10 bases; unmatched junction nucleotides: 15. CDR3 sequence (DNA): TGTGCCAGCAGGAGAGCGTCTGGGACAGGGGGCGGCCCAGCTTTCTTT. Its protein product is CASRRASGTGGGPAFF.

This sequence joins TRBV9 and TRBJ1-1; D unclear. This CDR3 region has 15 residues. The V and J ends lost 0 bases and 5 bases respectively, with 14 bases between them. The germline CDR1 and CDR2 sequences are SGDLS and YYNGEE. CDR3 in DNA: TGTGCCAGCAGCGTAGGGCCGGGGAGAGGGACTGAAGCTTTCTTT. This codes for CASSVGPGRGTEAFF.

V gene TRBV4-1 combines with J gene TRBJ2-3, with 9 bases matching TRBD1. Germline V CDR1 and CDR2: MGHRA, YSYEKL. The V gene end was trimmed by 0 bases and the J gene end by 5 bases; junction bases not matched to a gene: 6. CDR3 length: 16 amino acids. Here the CDR3 DNA reads TGCGCCAGCAGCCAAGATCAGGGACAGGGCAGAGATACGCAGTATTTT. It specifies CASSQDQGQGRDTQYF.

The V call is TRBV5-1, the J call TRBJ1-1; 7 bases align to TRBD1. Germline V gene data show CDR1 as SGHRS and CDR2 as YFSETQ. The CDR3 runs 14 residues. J was trimmed by 4 bases and V by 0 bases; bases with no gene match: 3. Here the CDR3 reads CASSLDAGGTEAFF. In nucleotides, the CDR3 is TGCGCCAGCAGCTTGGATGCAGGGGGCACTGAAGCTTTCTTT.

CDR3 sequence reads: CASRRGSGELFF. CDR3 DNA: TGCGCCAGCAGGCGGGGCTCCGGGGAGCTGTTTTTT. The chain carries TRBV5-1 and TRBJ2-2, with a possible D match to TRBD2 (6 bases). Germline CDR1 and CDR2: SGHRS and YFSETQ. V lost 5 bases, J lost 6 bases, and 8 bases lay in between. CDR3 length: 12 amino acids.